Reported below is one T cell receptor beta chain. The CDR3 totals 12 residues. Germline lookup yields CDR1 MNHEY and CDR2 SVGAGI. V lost 9 bases, J lost 4 bases, and 3 bases stayed unmatched. Profiling relied on immunoSEQ multiplex PCR, and the TCRdb table lists in-frame clones only, not all of them. The data hold approximately 32,000 clones, with about 88% observed a single time. The source of the sample is a study of T cell changes during pregnancy in multiple sclerosis. This clonotype was sampled from a female donor in good health, enrolled as a control in a pregnancy study. Sequenced material: peripheral blood, taken in the third trimester of pregnancy. V usage is TRBV6-5 and J usage is TRBJ1-2, with TRBD1 matching over 9 bases. The CDR3, as DNA: TGTGCCAGTATGGACAGGGGCTATGGCTACACCTTC. This translates into CASMDRGYGYTF.